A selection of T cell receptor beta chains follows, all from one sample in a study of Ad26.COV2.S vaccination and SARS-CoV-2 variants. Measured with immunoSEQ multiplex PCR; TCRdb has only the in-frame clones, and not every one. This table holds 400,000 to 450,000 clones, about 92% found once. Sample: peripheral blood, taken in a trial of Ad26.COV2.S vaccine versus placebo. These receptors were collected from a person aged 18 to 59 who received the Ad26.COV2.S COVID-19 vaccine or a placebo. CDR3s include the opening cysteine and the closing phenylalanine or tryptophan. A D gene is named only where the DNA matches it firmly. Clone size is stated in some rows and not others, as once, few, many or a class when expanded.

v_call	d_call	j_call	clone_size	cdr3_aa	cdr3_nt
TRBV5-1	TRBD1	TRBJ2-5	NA	CASSRTGSPAETQYF	TGCGCCAGCAGCAGGACAGGTTCCCCAGCGGAGACCCAGTACTTC
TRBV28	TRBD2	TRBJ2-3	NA	CASNRSGGNTQYF	TGTGCCAGCAATCGCAGCGGGGGGAATACGCAGTATTTT
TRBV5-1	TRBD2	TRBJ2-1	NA	CASSSRGVPYNEQFF	TGCGCCAGCAGCTCGCGGGGGGTGCCCTACAATGAGCAGTTCTTC
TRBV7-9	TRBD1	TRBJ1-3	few	CASSRTGNSGNTIYF	TGTGCCAGCAGCCGGACAGGGAACTCTGGAAACACCATATATTTT
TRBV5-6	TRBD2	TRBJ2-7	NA	CASSLASLAGALYEQYF	TGTGCCAGCAGCTTGGCCTCGCTAGCGGGGGCCCTCTACGAGCAGTACTTC
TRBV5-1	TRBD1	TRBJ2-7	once	CASSLAPDRVVPYEQYF	TGCGCCAGCAGCTTGGCTCCTGACAGGGTGGTCCCCTACGAGCAGTACTTC
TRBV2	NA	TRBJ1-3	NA	CASSAGSSGNTIYF	TGTGCCAGCAGTGCAGGCTCCTCTGGAAACACCATATATTTT
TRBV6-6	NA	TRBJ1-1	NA	CATARVSMNTEAFF	TGTGCCACCGCGCGAGTCAGCATGAACACTGAAGCTTTCTTT
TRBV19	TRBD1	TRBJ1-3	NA	CASSIPRTGAGNTIYF	TGTGCCAGTAGTATACCCCGGACAGGGGCTGGAAACACCATATATTTT
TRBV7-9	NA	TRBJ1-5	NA	CASFRVWSNQPQHF	TGTGCCAGCTTCAGGGTGTGGAGCAATCAGCCCCAGCATTTT
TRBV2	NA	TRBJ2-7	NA	CASKLGQSSYEQYF	TGTGCCAGCAAGCTCGGGCAGTCCTCCTACGAGCAGTACTTC
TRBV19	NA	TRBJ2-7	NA	CASSLRRDGHTYEQYF	TGTGCCAGTAGTCTCCGACGGGACGGTCATACTTACGAGCAGTACTTC
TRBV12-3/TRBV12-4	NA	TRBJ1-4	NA	CASSLAGVEKLFF	TGTGCCAGCAGTTTAGCGGGGGTTGAAAAACTGTTTTTT
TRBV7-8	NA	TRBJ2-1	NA	CASSLVVLDWGGQLSYNEQFF	TGTGCCAGCAGCTTAGTGGTTTTGGATTGGGGGGGACAACTGTCCTACAATGAGCAGTTCTTC
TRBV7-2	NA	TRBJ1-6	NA	CASRPVGPRHSSYNSPLHF	TGTGCCAGCAGGCCAGTAGGGCCCCGACACAGCTCCTATAATTCACCCCTCCACTTT
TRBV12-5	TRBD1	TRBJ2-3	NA	CASGEGQGADTQYF	TGTGCTAGTGGAGAGGGACAGGGAGCAGATACGCAGTATTTT
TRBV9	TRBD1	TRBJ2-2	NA	CASSAQGALDTGELFF	TGTGCCAGCAGCGCACAGGGGGCGCTTGACACCGGGGAGCTGTTTTTT
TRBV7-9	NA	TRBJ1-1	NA	CASSFRAGNTEAFF	TGTGCCAGCAGTTTCCGCGCCGGGAACACTGAAGCTTTCTTT
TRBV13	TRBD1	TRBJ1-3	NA	CASSLPGTADSGNTIYF	TGTGCCAGCAGCCTACCCGGGACAGCGGACTCTGGAAACACCATATATTTT
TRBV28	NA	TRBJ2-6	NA	CASSLQEFSGANVLTF	TGTGCCAGCAGTTTACAGGAGTTCTCTGGGGCCAACGTCCTGACTTTC
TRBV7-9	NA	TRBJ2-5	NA	CASSLGQWETQYF	TGTGCCAGCAGCTTAGGACAGTGGGAGACCCAGTACTTC
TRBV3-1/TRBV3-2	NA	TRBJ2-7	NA	CASSQEGRLTYEQYF	TGTGCCAGCAGCCAAGAAGGACGCCTCACCTACGAGCAGTACTTC
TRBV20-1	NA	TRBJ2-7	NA	CSARALGPIQF	TGCAGTGCTAGGGCGTTGGGTCCTATCCAGTTC
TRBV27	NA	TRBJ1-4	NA	CASSLLGATNEKLFF	TGTGCCAGCAGTTTATTAGGTGCAACTAATGAAAAACTGTTTTTT
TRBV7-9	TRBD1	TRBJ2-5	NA	CASSLGALTGGIRVGTQYF	TGTGCCAGCAGCTTAGGGGCCCTTACAGGGGGCATCCGGGTTGGGACCCAGTACTTC
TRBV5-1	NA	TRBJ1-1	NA	CASSLVDVNTEAFF	TGCGCCAGCAGCTTGGTGGACGTGAACACTGAAGCTTTCTTT
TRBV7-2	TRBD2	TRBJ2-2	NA	CASSLSSSGGARRELFF	TGTGCCAGCAGCTTATCTTCTAGCGGGGGGGCCAGGCGGGAGCTGTTTTTT
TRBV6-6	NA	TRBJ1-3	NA	CASSPGLGNTIYF	TGTGCCAGCAGCCCAGGGCTTGGAAACACCATATATTTT
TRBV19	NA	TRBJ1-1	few	CASSIVPGPFAEAFF	TGTGCCAGTAGTATAGTCCCCGGGCCTTTCGCTGAAGCTTTCTTT
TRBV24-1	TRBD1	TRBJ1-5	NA	CATRGQENQPQHF	TGTGCCACCAGAGGACAGGAGAATCAGCCCCAGCATTTT
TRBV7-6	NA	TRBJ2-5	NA	CASSLGMRDQETQYF	TGTGCCAGCAGCTTAGGGATGAGGGACCAAGAGACCCAGTACTTC
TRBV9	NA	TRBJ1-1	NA	CASSVWMNTEAFF	TGTGCCAGCAGCGTATGGATGAACACTGAAGCTTTCTTT
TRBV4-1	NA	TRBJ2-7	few	CASSQEAETLGRYEQYF	TGCGCCAGCAGCCAAGAGGCGGAAACCCTAGGTCGGTACGAGCAGTACTTC
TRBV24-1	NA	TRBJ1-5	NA	CATGSPAGAQHF	TGTGCCACCGGGTCCCCTGCGGGGGCCCAGCATTTT
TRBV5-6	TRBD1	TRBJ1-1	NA	CASSFDRVLTEAFF	TGTGCCAGCAGCTTTGACAGGGTACTCACTGAAGCTTTCTTT